The T cell receptor (beta chain) described here comes from a study of blood T cell repertoires in COVID-19. Looking at the study overall: Samples representing acute and convalescent COVID-19 were sourced from the United States, Italy and Spain. PBMCs, B-cell-depleted T cells, or T cells provided the cDNA or gDNA that made up the material.

The germline CDR1 and CDR2 sequences are KGHDR and SFDVKD. J lost 3 bases, V lost 4 bases, and 7 bases had no gene match. This CDR3 spans 16 amino acids. Original processing notes: How many nucleated cells were present was estimated from reference gene primer amplification. Clones were sequenced by immunoSEQ multiplex PCR, and TCRdb holds only the in-frame ones, with some missing. V and J calls and clone size are copied from that table; D and trimming were computed from the DNA. The sample lists around 230,000 clones, 80% to 90% occurring once. The source of this sequence is a woman aged 40 to 50 with active or convalescent COVID-19. The chain combines TRBV24-1 with TRBJ2-1; 8 nucleotides agree with TRBD2. Sequencing used peripheral blood. The CDR3 loop reads CATSDTTGTSYNEQFF. As DNA, the CDR3 is TGTGCCACCAGTGACACTACCGGGACTAGCTACAATGAGCAGTTCTTC.